This section outlines one TCR beta chain sequence together with its context. Antigen: not known. The entry originates in a study of response to subunit inactivated influenza vaccine. Regarding the study as a whole: The authors put forward the suggestion that each seasonal influenza vaccination may bring in only a limited number of new T cells.

TCRdb reprocessed the RT-PCR reads with MiXCR, giving one entry per CDR3 protein. The data hold about 700,000 distinct CDR3 sequences, with around 13% observed a single time. Trimming removed 1 base at V and 0 bases at J, with 11 bases between. Per germline, CDR1 SGHNT and CDR2 YYREEE (reference sequence). The CDR3 is made up of 15 amino acids. The input for sequencing was PBMCs from blood, taken approximately 15 days before vaccination. The V gene is TRBV5-4, the J gene TRBJ2-7; no reliable D call. The source is a middle-aged man who received an inactivated influenza vaccine. The CDR3 reads CASSLYGAPSYEQYF. CDR3 in DNA: TGTGCCAGCAGCTTGTATGGAGCCCCCTCCTACGAGCAGTACTTC. The whole variable domain, filled in from reference TRBV5-4 and TRBJ2-7, reads ETGVTQSPTHLIKTRGQQVTLRCSSQSGHNTVSWYQQALGQGPQFIFQYYREEENGRGNFPPRFSGLQFPNYSSELNVNALELDDSALYLCASSLYGAPSYEQYFGPGTRLTVT.